Listed below are T cell receptor beta chains from one sample, sequenced in a study of T-cell reconstitution after alpha-beta-depleted transplantation in children. TCRdb used MiXCR to reprocess the PCR reads, holding one entry per CDR3 protein. This sample has around 130,000 distinct CDR3 sequences, with about 9.6% found just once. Sequences were derived from PBMCs, mostly from graft donor cells, sampled 180 days after TCRalphabeta/CD19-depleted stem cell transplant. These receptors all stem from a girl under three years old who had a stem cell transplant for combined immunodeficiency, so the T cells may come from the graft donor. The CDR3 runs from the conserved cysteine through the conserved F or W. A D gene is named only where the DNA matches it firmly. Size is stated for part of the rows, as once, few or many counts, or as a class when the clone is expanded.

TRBJ1-6,NA,TRBV7-8,NA,TGTGCCAGCAGCCCGCGGACAGTAGATTCACCCCTCCACTTT,CASSPRTVDSPLHF
TRBJ1-1,NA,TRBV18,NA,TGTGCCAGCTCACCGTTTCCGAACACTGAAGCTTTCTTT,CASSPFPNTEAFF
TRBJ2-7,few,TRBV6-6,TRBD2,TGTGCCAGCAACCAGCGGGAGGGCTACGAGCAGTACTTC,CASNQREGYEQYF
TRBJ2-7,NA,TRBV4-3,NA,TGCGCCAGCAGCCAAGGGCTACGTAGCGGAGCGTCCTACGAGCAGTACTTC,CASSQGLRSGASYEQYF
TRBJ1-2,NA,TRBV9,NA,TGTGCCAGCCGCACAGACAACTATGGCTACACCTTC,CASRTDNYGYTF
TRBJ2-1,NA,TRBV14,TRBD2,TGTGCCAGCAGCCAAGGGGAAGCGGGAGTTTCCTACAATGAGCAGTTCTTC,CASSQGEAGVSYNEQFF
TRBJ2-3,many,TRBV7-2,NA,TGTGCCAGCAGCTCCTGGGGGGCCCGCACAGATACGCAGTATTTT,CASSSWGARTDTQYF
TRBJ1-6,NA,TRBV27,NA,TGTGCCAGCAGTTTGTATGGATCCGGGGAATATATTGATTCACCCCTCCACTTT,CASSLYGSGEYIDSPLHF
TRBJ2-5,many,TRBV20-1,TRBD2,TGCAGTGCTAGCCGACTAGCGGGAGGGTACCAAGAGACCCAGTACTTC,CSASRLAGGYQETQYF
TRBJ2-7,many,TRBV5-1,NA,TGCGCCAGCAGCTTGGCCACAGGATACTACGAGCAGTACTTC,CASSLATGYYEQYF
TRBJ2-5,NA,TRBV29-1,TRBD1,TGCAGCGTGGAACAGGGGGCGAGACAAGAGACCCAGTACTTC,CSVEQGARQETQYF
TRBJ2-3,NA,TRBV5-2,NA,TGTGCCAGGGGCCCCGGACTAGCGGGGGTCTTTGTCGCGGGCACAGATACGCAGTATTTT,CARGPGLAGVFVAGTDTQYF
TRBJ2-1,many,TRBV15,NA,TGTGCCACCAGCAGAGTAGCTTGGAATGAGCAGTTCTTC,CATSRVAWNEQFF
TRBJ1-1,many,TRBV28,NA,TGTGCCGGTCACGGGGTGGGGGACACTGAAGCTTTCTTT,CAGHGVGDTEAFF
TRBJ2-1,NA,TRBV20-1,NA,TGCAGTGCTAGCCACCAGGGGTTATCCTACAATGAGCAGTTCTTC,CSASHQGLSYNEQFF
TRBJ2-1,NA,TRBV5-1,NA,TGCGCCAGCAGGACGCCGGGGGACTACAATGAGCAGTTCTTC,CASRTPGDYNEQFF
TRBJ2-1,NA,TRBV12-3/TRBV12-4,NA,TGTGCCAGCAGTTTAACCCCACAGGGACCCTACAATGAGCAGTTCTTC,CASSLTPQGPYNEQFF
TRBJ2-1,NA,TRBV11-2,TRBD2,TGTGCCAGCACCGAAAGCCCGCCGGGCGGGGGGGCCTCAAATGAGCAGTTCTTC,CASTESPPGGGASNEQFF
TRBJ2-7,NA,TRBV7-9,NA,TGTGCCAGCAGCTTAGCGGCCGATTCGGGGACCTACGAGCAGTACTTC,CASSLAADSGTYEQYF
TRBJ2-7,few,TRBV5-1,NA,TGCGCCAGCAGCTTGGCAACCCATCTCTCCTACGAGCAGTACTTC,CASSLATHLSYEQYF
TRBJ2-5,few,TRBV20-1,NA,TGCAGTGTAGGGGTACCAAAGAAGACCCAGTACTTC,CSVGVPKKTQYF
TRBJ2-3,many,TRBV5-1,TRBD2,TGCGCCAGCAGCTTGGCCGCGGCTAGCGGGATGACTAGCACAGATACGCAGTATTTT,CASSLAAASGMTSTDTQYF
TRBJ2-5,NA,TRBV7-9,TRBD2,TGTGCCAGCAGCCGGACTAGCGGGAGGGTCAAACAAGAGACCCAGTACTTC,CASSRTSGRVKQETQYF
TRBJ2-5,many,TRBV5-6,TRBD1,TGTGCCAGCAGAGGCTCGGACAGGGGGGAAGAGACCCAGTACTTC,CASRGSDRGEETQYF
TRBJ2-3,NA,TRBV7-6,NA,TGTGCCAGCAGCTTAACGGCTAGCACAGATACGCAGTATTTT,CASSLTASTDTQYF
TRBJ2-1,NA,TRBV4-2,TRBD2,TGTGCCAGCAGCCAAGATAGTACGGGACTAGCGGGGTTTAATGAGCAGTTCTTC,CASSQDSTGLAGFNEQFF
TRBJ2-1,NA,TRBV10-3,NA,TGTGCCATCAGAAGGGGCGGGAATGAGCAGTTCTTC,CAIRRGGNEQFF
TRBJ2-7,few,TRBV12-3/TRBV12-4,TRBD1,TGTGCCAGCAGCTCTACAGGGGGTTGGTACGAGCAGTACTTC,CASSSTGGWYEQYF
TRBJ1-4,NA,TRBV29-1,TRBD1,TGCAGCGCAAACAGGGGACCTAATGAAAAACTGTTTTTT,CSANRGPNEKLFF
TRBJ2-1,few,TRBV20-1,TRBD2,TGCAGTGCTAGAGTAGCCTCGGGAGGTGGCAATGAGCAGTTCTTC,CSARVASGGGNEQFF
TRBJ2-7,many,TRBV29-1,NA,TGCAGCGTTGCAGTGGTGGACCCCTTGTACGAGCAGTACTTC,CSVAVVDPLYEQYF
TRBJ1-4,few,TRBV5-1,NA,TGCGCCAGCAGCCGGGGGGCGTTGAGTGAAAAACTGTTTTTT,CASSRGALSEKLFF
TRBJ2-3,NA,TRBV7-9,TRBD1,TGTGCCAGCAGCTTGGGACAGGGGATGGATACGCAGTATTTT,CASSLGQGMDTQYF
TRBJ2-3,few,TRBV5-1,NA,TGCGCCAGCAGCTTGGTTTCTAGCTCAGGAGATACGCAGTATTTT,CASSLVSSSGDTQYF
TRBJ1-2,few,TRBV6-5,NA,TGTGCCAGCAGTTATCTCGGGCCTCGCAATGGCTACACCTTC,CASSYLGPRNGYTF
TRBJ2-1,many,TRBV20-1,TRBD2,TGCAGTGCTAGAGATCGGGGGATAGGGCTAGCGGGGGCCTCTAGGTTCTTC,CSARDRGIGLAGASRFF
TRBJ1-4,few,TRBV4-3,NA,TGCGCCAGCAGCCAAGGGGACCAGGGCAATGAAAAACTGTTTTTT,CASSQGDQGNEKLFF
TRBJ2-5,once,TRBV7-2,NA,TGTGCCAGCATCTTAACGGATTGGGCTAGCGTCCCGGGAGAGACCCAGTACTTC,CASILTDWASVPGETQYF
TRBJ2-1,NA,TRBV18,NA,TGTGCCAGCTCACCGGAAGGGAGACCCCTGAGTGAGCAGTTCTTC,CASSPEGRPLSEQFF
TRBJ2-1,few,TRBV15,NA,TGTGCCACCAGCAGAGCCCGGCTAGCCCCCAACAATGAGCAGTTCTTC,CATSRARLAPNNEQFF